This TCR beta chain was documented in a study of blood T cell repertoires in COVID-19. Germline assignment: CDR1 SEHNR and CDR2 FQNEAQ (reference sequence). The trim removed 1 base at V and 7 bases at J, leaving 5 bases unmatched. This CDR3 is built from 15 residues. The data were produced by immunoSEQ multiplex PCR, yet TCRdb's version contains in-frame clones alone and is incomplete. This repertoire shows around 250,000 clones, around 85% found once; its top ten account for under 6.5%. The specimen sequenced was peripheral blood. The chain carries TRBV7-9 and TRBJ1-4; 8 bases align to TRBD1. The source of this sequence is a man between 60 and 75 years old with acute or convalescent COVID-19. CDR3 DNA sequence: TGTGCCAGCAGCTTAGTGGTGGGACAGGCTGAAAAACTGTTTTTT. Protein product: CASSLVVGQAEKLFF.